Each of the 22 T cell receptor beta chains below was sequenced from the same sample in a study of Ad26.COV2.S vaccination and SARS-CoV-2 variants. Treatment indicated: approximately 18 received Ad26.COV2.S at low or high dose, single or two shots; roughly five received placebo; per-sample allocation not given. Day 63 after the first injection of vaccine or placebo was the sampling time. Data came from immunoSEQ multiplex PCR; TCRdb stores just in-frame clones and leaves some out. The table includes hundreds of thousands of clones, roughly nine tenths detected once. The sample was peripheral blood, taken in a trial of Ad26.COV2.S vaccine versus placebo. All receptors come from a person between 18 and 59 years old who received the Ad26.COV2.S COVID-19 vaccine or a placebo.

Written as DNA, the CDR3 is TGTGCCAGCAGCCTCGTAGGACCGGACAGGGGCTACTATGGCTACACCTTC. It codes for CASSLVGPDRGYYGYTF. The chain has TRBV27 and TRBJ1-2, with 9 bases lining up with TRBD1. The CDR3 extends over 17 amino acids. From germline, CDR1 is MNHEY and CDR2 SMNVEV (reference sequence). V was pared by 6 bases and J by 3 bases, with 14 bases of the junction left unmatched.

This chain's CDR3 is CATSRDQAQTNEKLFF. As DNA, the CDR3 is TGTGCCACCAGCAGAGATCAAGCGCAAACTAATGAAAAACTGTTTTTT. This rearrangement joins TRBV15 to TRBJ1-4, with no clear D. Between the trimmed V and J ends, which lost 0 bases and 1 base, there was a span of 9 bases. The CDR3 loop spans 16 amino acids. In germline, CDR1 is LNHNV, CDR2 YYDKDF (reference sequence).

The chain recombines TRBV18 with TRBJ2-5; 8 positions agree with TRBD2. The CDR3 covers 14 residues. Germline values: CDR1 KGHSH, CDR2 LQKENI. V shed 5 bases and J 6 bases; nucleotides not matched to a gene: 8. The DNA of the CDR3 is TGTGCCAGCTCATCAAGCGCGGGGGGCAAGACCCAGTACTTC. It encodes CASSSSAGGKTQYF.

The chain carries TRBV27 and TRBJ2-1, with 12 bases matching TRBD2. J was trimmed by 9 bases and V by 1 base; bases with no gene match: 7. The CDR3 has 16 amino acids. Germline V gene data show CDR1 as MNHEY and CDR2 as SMNVEV (reference sequence). CDR3 amino acids: CASSLYLAGGPSEQFF. DNA of the CDR3: TGTGCCAGCAGTTTATATCTAGCGGGAGGGCCGAGTGAGCAGTTCTTC.

This chain joins TRBV5-1 and TRBJ1-1; TRBD1 might be the D (5 bases). V shed 4 bases and J shed 4 bases, with 11 bases lying between them. CDR1 is SGHRS, CDR2 YFSETQ, per germline. The CDR3 spans 13 residues. Here the CDR3 DNA reads TGCGCCAGCAGCCCAGCAGGGTCCACTGAAGCTTTCTTT. Amino acid sequence: CASSPAGSTEAFF.

A single count supports this clone. The genes are TRBV11-3 and TRBJ2-3; D may match TRBD1 or TRBD2 (5 bases each). CDR1 and CDR2 from the germline V gene are SGHNT and YENEEA. Trimming took off 1 base at V and 0 bases at J, with 8 bases between the two ends. The CDR3 contains 15 residues. CDR3 protein: CASSLVGVSTDTQYF. CDR3 sequence (DNA): TGTGCCAGCAGCTTAGTGGGGGTTAGCACAGATACGCAGTATTTT.

J is TRBJ2-3 and V is TRBV29-1; D ambiguous. This CDR3 is built from 12 residues. Trimming removed 3 bases at V and 8 bases at J, with 12 bases between. The germline V gene encodes CDR1 SQVTM and CDR2 ANQGSEA. Here the CDR3 DNA reads TGCAGCGTTGATCGGGTAGGGTCTACGCAGTATTTT. Its protein is CSVDRVGSTQYF.

This chain joins TRBV6-5 and TRBJ2-7, with 11 bases that match TRBD2. CDR1 is MNHEY, CDR2 SVGAGI, per germline. The CDR3 is 14 residues long. Germline trimming cut 5 bases from V and 4 bases from J; bases unmatched to any gene: 4. The CDR3 coding sequence is TGTGCCAGCAGTATAGCGGGAGGGCTTTACGAGCAGTACGTC. Its protein is CASSIAGGLYEQYV.

The rearrangement uses TRBV9 and TRBJ2-5; D possibly matches TRBD1 or TRBD2 (5 bases each). The CDR3 consists of 13 residues. Per the germline V gene, CDR1 is SGDLS and CDR2 is YYNGEE. Trimming took 0 bases from V and 4 from J, leaving 7 bases between them. In DNA form, the CDR3 reads TGTGCCAGCAGCGTAGTTGGGACAGAGACCCAGTACTTC. Its translation is CASSVVGTETQYF.

V usage is TRBV29-1 and J usage is TRBJ2-3, with D perhaps matching TRBD1 or TRBD2 (5 bases each). Germline CDR1 SQVTM, CDR2 ANQGSEA. This CDR3 contains 12 residues. Trimming shortened V by 3 bases and J by 3 bases, and 7 bases separated the two germline ends. In nucleotides, the CDR3 is TGCAGCGTTGATGAGGGGACAGATACGCAGTATTTT. Its protein product is CSVDEGTDTQYF.

This clone was counted a single time. V is TRBV19 and J is TRBJ1-6; D is unclear. Germline lookup yields CDR1 LNHDA and CDR2 SQIVND (reference sequence). This CDR3 comprises 16 residues. With 4 bases removed from V and 0 bases from J, the gap between germline ends came to 10 bases. The CDR3 region is CASSKAASSYNSPLHF. Written as DNA, the CDR3 is TGTGCCAGTAGTAAGGCGGCCAGCTCCTATAATTCACCCCTCCACTTT.

The chain joins TRBV2 to TRBJ1-6; D is undetermined. This CDR3 region has 15 residues. Trimming took off 6 bases at V and 0 bases at J, with 9 bases between the two ends. Germline lookup yields CDR1 SNHLY and CDR2 FYNNEI. The CDR3, as DNA: TGTGCCAGCAGCCCACAGAGCTCCTATAATTCACCCCTCCACTTT. Translating gives CASSPQSSYNSPLHF.

The V and J genes are TRBV5-8 and TRBJ2-7; D perhaps matches TRBD2 (5 bases). CDR1 and CDR2 (germline): SGHTS, YDEGEE. V was cut by 4 bases and J by 6 bases, with 11 bases left in between. The CDR3 covers 12 residues. The CDR3, as DNA: TGTGCCAGCAGCCGGAGGTTTAGCGAGCAGTACTTC. This gives the protein CASSRRFSEQYF.

The J gene is TRBJ2-2, the V gene TRBV18; TRBD1 or TRBD2 may be the D gene (5 bases each). Germline-derived CDR1 and CDR2 are KGHSH and LQKENI. The CDR3 loop spans 15 amino acids. Trimming shortened V by 0 bases and J by 4 bases, and 9 bases separated the two germline ends. The chain's CDR3 is CASSPPGPGTGELFF. In DNA form, the CDR3 reads TGTGCCAGCTCACCACCGGGACCAGGCACCGGGGAGCTGTTTTTT. Complete variable domain (other parts from reference TRBV18 and TRBJ2-2): NAGVMQNPRHLVRRRGQEARLRCSPMKGHSHVYWYRQLPEEGLKFMVYLQKENIIDESGMPKERFSAEFPKEGPSILRIQQVVRGDSAAYFCASSPPGPGTGELFFGEGSRLTVL.

The V gene is TRBV24-1, the J gene TRBJ2-5; D is undetermined. This CDR3 region has 16 residues. V dropped 4 bases and J dropped 2 bases, with 16 bases sitting between them. CDR1 is KGHDR, CDR2 SFDVKD, per germline. In nucleotides, the CDR3 is TGTGCCACCAGTGAAGATTTCGCGGCAGGACAAGAGACCCAGTACTTC. It is translated as CATSEDFAAGQETQYF.

V and J are TRBV10-3 and TRBJ2-1; D unclear. CDR1 and CDR2 (germline): ENHRY, SYGVKD. Trimming cost V 0 bases and J 7 bases, with 13 bases left between them. The CDR3 consists of 15 residues. The CDR3 spells CAISESQIELNEQFF. CDR3 nucleotide sequence: TGTGCCATCAGTGAGTCCCAAATTGAGTTGAATGAGCAGTTCTTC.

The genes are TRBV5-1 and TRBJ1-4; 9 bases are a match to TRBD1. Germline values: CDR1 SGHRS, CDR2 YFSETQ. V shed 2 bases and J 3 bases; nucleotides not matched to a gene: 2. The CDR3 runs to 15 residues. The CDR3 DNA is TGCGCCAGCAGCTTAACAGGGGGCCCTAATGAAAAACTGTTTTTT. Its translation is CASSLTGGPNEKLFF. Variable domain in full (rest from reference TRBV5-1 and TRBJ1-4): KAGVTQTPRYLIKTRGQQVTLSCSPISGHRSVSWYQQTPGQGLQFLFEYFSETQRNKGNFPGRFSGRQFSNSRSEMNVSTLELGDSALYLCASSLTGGPNEKLFFGSGTQLSVL.

This clone has a single count. This chain joins TRBV2 and TRBJ1-5; D call uncertain. With 5 bases removed from V and 2 bases from J, the gap between germline ends came to 10 bases. Germline V gene sequence: CDR1 SNHLY, CDR2 FYNNEI. The CDR3 is made up of 14 amino acids. The CDR3 DNA follows: TGTGCCAGCAGTAGAGGAGAGCGCAATCAGCCCCAGCATTTT. As protein: CASSRGERNQPQHF.

This rearrangement joins TRBV9 to TRBJ2-7, with 11 bases aligning to TRBD1. CDR1 is SGDLS, CDR2 YYNGEE, per germline. Germline trimming cut 0 bases from V and 2 bases from J; bases unmatched to any gene: 1. CDR3 length: 15 residues. The CDR3 reads CASSVGDRGAYEQYF. The CDR3 DNA reads TGTGCCAGCAGCGTAGGGGACAGGGGGGCCTACGAGCAGTACTTC.

The chain carries TRBV7-2 and TRBJ1-3; tentatively, D is TRBD1 (6 bases). CDR3 length: 16 residues. Germline V gene sequence: CDR1 SGHTA, CDR2 FQGNSA. Trimming took 2 bases from V and 0 from J, leaving 11 bases between them. The CDR3 loop reads CASSLFPRGSGNTIYF. Here the CDR3 DNA reads TGTGCCAGCAGCTTATTCCCCAGGGGCTCTGGAAACACCATATATTTT. Complete variable domain (other parts from reference TRBV7-2 and TRBJ1-3): GAGVSQSPSNKVTEKGKDVELRCDPISGHTALYWYRQSLGQGLEFLIYFQGNSAPDKSGLPSDRFSAERTGGSVSTLTIQRTQQEDSAVYLCASSLFPRGSGNTIYFGEGSWLTVV.

This chain connects TRBV5-1 to TRBJ2-1, with 9 bases matching TRBD2. CDR3 length: 15 residues. V shed 1 base, J shed 8 bases, and the junction held 7 bases outside the gene matches. Germline CDR1 SGHRS, CDR2 YFSETQ. The CDR3 nucleotides read TGCGCCAGCAGCTTGCGTCTAGCGGGAATTTATGAGCAGTTCTTC. As protein: CASSLRLAGIYEQFF.

The chain combines TRBV19 with TRBJ2-3; 7 nucleotides match TRBD2. CDR3 length equals 14 residues. The trim removed 9 bases at V and 0 bases at J, leaving 6 bases unmatched. Germline loops: CDR1 LNHDA, CDR2 SQIVND (reference sequence). The chain's CDR3 is CARISGASTDTQYF. The CDR3 DNA reads as TGTGCCAGAATCAGCGGGGCGAGCACAGATACGCAGTATTTT.